The 15 T cell receptor beta chains given below trace back to one sample, sequenced in a study of STAT3 mutations in large granular lymphocyte leukemia. The study, taken as a whole, reports: Every T-cell large granular lymphocyte leukemia patient had at least one immunodominant TCR beta clonotype.

No antigens are known for them. The protocol was immunoSEQ multiplex PCR, while the TCRdb copy is restricted to in-frame clones and leaves out a portion. The top ten hold 70% to 90% of the sample, which has around 2,300 clones, roughly two thirds seen once. Source material: peripheral blood mononuclear cells. These receptors were taken from a woman between 45 and 60 years old with T-cell large granular lymphocyte leukemia. Some clones in this sample may be carry-over from other donors' samples.

The CDR3: CASSLTTNTGELFF. The CDR3 coding sequence is TGTGCCAGCAGCCTCACTACGAACACCGGGGAGCTGTTTTTT. The rearrangement uses TRBV7-9 and TRBJ2-2; D gene ambiguous. Germline V gene lookup returns CDR1 SEHNR and CDR2 FQNEAQ (reference sequence). The V and J ends lost 5 bases and 0 bases respectively, with 7 bases between them. This CDR3 comprises 14 residues.

The V and J genes are TRBV30 and TRBJ1-4, with no clear D. Germline V gene data show CDR1 as GTSNPN and CDR2 as SVGIG (reference sequence). The CDR3 length is 13 residues. Trimming removed 2 bases at V and 2 bases at J, with 6 bases between. Written as DNA, the CDR3 is TGTGCCTGGAGTAGATACACTAATGAAAAACTGTTTTTT. This translates into CAWSRYTNEKLFF.

The genes are TRBV5-4 and TRBJ1-2; a possible D gene is TRBD1 (5 bases). Germline V CDR1 and CDR2: SGHNT, YYREEE (reference sequence). Between the trimmed V and J ends, which lost 0 bases and 7 bases, there was a span of 10 bases. This CDR3 has 13 amino acids. CDR3 DNA sequence: TGTGCCAGCAGCTTGGTAGGGGCTCGTGGCTACACCTTC. Its translation is CASSLVGARGYTF.

The chain combines TRBV18 with TRBJ2-7; D ambiguous. Per the germline V gene, CDR1 is KGHSH and CDR2 is LQKENI. The CDR3 is made up of 11 amino acids. V lost 2 bases and J lost 5, with 4 bases in between. As DNA, the CDR3 is TGTGCCAGCTCACCAAGGGACGAGCAGTACTTC. This gives the protein CASSPRDEQYF.

This chain connects TRBV7-9 to TRBJ2-5; TRBD2 aligns across 7 bases. Germline CDR1 is SEHNR and CDR2 is FQNEAQ (reference sequence). This CDR3 is built from 17 residues. The junction had 16 bases not matched to a gene; V was cut back by 5 bases and J by 4 bases. CDR3 amino acids: CASSRGEVPASRETQYF. In nucleotides, the CDR3 is TGTGCCAGCAGCCGGGGGGAGGTTCCTGCATCCCGAGAGACCCAGTACTTC.

V gene TRBV5-8 combines with J gene TRBJ2-5; perhaps TRBD1 as D (6 bases). The CDR3 has 19 residues. The germline CDR1 and CDR2 sequences are SGHTS and YDEGEE. Trimming stripped 0 bases from V and 2 bases from J, with 23 bases between. CDR3 loop: CASSLALVGYRVGQETQYF. The CDR3, as DNA: TGTGCCAGCAGCTTGGCCTTAGTTGGATACAGGGTTGGTCAAGAGACCCAGTACTTC.

This clone occurred a few times. The chain is built from TRBV2 and TRBJ2-7, with TRBD1 identical over 7 bases. The CDR3 totals 13 residues. The ends lost 6 bases at V and 2 bases at J; junction bases unmatched: 4. CDR1 is SNHLY and CDR2 is FYNNEI in the germline V gene. CDR3 coding DNA: TGTGCCAGCAGCCTACAGGGGACCTACGAGCAGTACTTC. It yields the protein CASSLQGTYEQYF.

This clone was detected once. V usage is TRBV7-9 and J usage is TRBJ1-2, with unresolved D. CDR1 SEHNR and CDR2 FQNEAQ come from the germline V gene (reference sequence). The length of the CDR3 is 15 residues. V lost 2 bases and J lost 4, with 14 bases in between. For the CDR3, the DNA is TGTGCCAGCAGCTTAATCGGCCGTGGAGGCTATGGCTACACCTTC. Encoded protein: CASSLIGRGGYGYTF.

This chain links TRBV7-9 with TRBJ2-6, with D maybe TRBD1 (5 bases). V was cut by 10 bases and J by 0 bases, with 10 bases left in between. The CDR3 spans 14 residues. Germline assignment: CDR1 SEHNR and CDR2 FQNEAQ (reference sequence). DNA for the CDR3: TGTGCCATCCTGACAGACTCTGGGGCCAACGTCCTGACTTTC. Its translation: CAILTDSGANVLTF.

This clone occurred a few times. The V and J genes are TRBV2 and TRBJ1-5; D not resolved. V lost 3 bases, J lost 0 bases, and 12 bases lay in between. The CDR3 is 16 residues long. The germline V gene has CDR1 SNHLY and CDR2 FYNNEI. The CDR3 loop is CASSEGSENSNQPQHF. CDR3 coding DNA: TGTGCCAGCAGTGAGGGGAGCGAGAATAGCAATCAGCCCCAGCATTTT.

The chain is built from TRBV5-6 and TRBJ2-3; 7 bases match TRBD1. Germline assignment: CDR1 SGHDT and CDR2 YYEEEE. The junction had 8 bases not matched to a gene; V was cut back by 9 bases and J by 4 bases. There are 13 residues in the CDR3. The CDR3 reads CATTRQGADTQYF. For the CDR3, the DNA is TGTGCCACAACTAGACAGGGTGCAGATACGCAGTATTTT.

This clone was detected a few times. The chain recombines TRBV5-1 with TRBJ2-1, with a weak D call TRBD2 (6 bases). This CDR3 region has 16 residues. Germline V gene sequence: CDR1 SGHRS, CDR2 YFSETQ. V was cut by 4 bases and J by 4 bases, with 18 bases left in between. Written as DNA, the CDR3 is TGCGCCAGCAGCCTCCTGGTGGGGGGACTGTACAATGAGCAGTTCTTC. As protein: CASSLLVGGLYNEQFF.

The genes are TRBV5-1 and TRBJ1-1; TRBD1 is a possible D gene (6 bases). The V end lost 5 bases, the J end lost 0 bases, and 8 bases lay between the germline ends. The CDR3 is 13 amino acids. Germline CDR1 and CDR2: SGHRS and YFSETQ. CDR3 region: CASRGGVNTEAFF. In DNA, the CDR3 is TGCGCCAGCAGAGGGGGGGTGAACACTGAAGCTTTCTTT.

V and J are TRBV30 and TRBJ1-1; TRBD1 matches 9 bases. The CDR3 has 13 residues. The trim removed 5 bases at V and 3 bases at J, leaving 4 bases unmatched. CDR1 and CDR2 (germline): GTSNPN, SVGIG (reference sequence). CDR3 coding DNA: TGTGCCTGGGCACAGGGGGCGCACACTGAAGCTTTCTTT. Protein sequence: CAWAQGAHTEAFF.

The gene calls are TRBV5-6 and TRBJ1-4, with 9 positions matching TRBD1. V lost 3 bases to trimming and J lost 6 bases; unmatched junction nucleotides: 9. The CDR3 totals 16 residues. Per germline, CDR1 SGHDT and CDR2 YYEEEE. As DNA, the CDR3 is TGTGCCAGCAGCTGGGGACAGGGTTGGAGTGATGAAAAACTGTTTTTT. Its protein product is CASSWGQGWSDEKLFF.